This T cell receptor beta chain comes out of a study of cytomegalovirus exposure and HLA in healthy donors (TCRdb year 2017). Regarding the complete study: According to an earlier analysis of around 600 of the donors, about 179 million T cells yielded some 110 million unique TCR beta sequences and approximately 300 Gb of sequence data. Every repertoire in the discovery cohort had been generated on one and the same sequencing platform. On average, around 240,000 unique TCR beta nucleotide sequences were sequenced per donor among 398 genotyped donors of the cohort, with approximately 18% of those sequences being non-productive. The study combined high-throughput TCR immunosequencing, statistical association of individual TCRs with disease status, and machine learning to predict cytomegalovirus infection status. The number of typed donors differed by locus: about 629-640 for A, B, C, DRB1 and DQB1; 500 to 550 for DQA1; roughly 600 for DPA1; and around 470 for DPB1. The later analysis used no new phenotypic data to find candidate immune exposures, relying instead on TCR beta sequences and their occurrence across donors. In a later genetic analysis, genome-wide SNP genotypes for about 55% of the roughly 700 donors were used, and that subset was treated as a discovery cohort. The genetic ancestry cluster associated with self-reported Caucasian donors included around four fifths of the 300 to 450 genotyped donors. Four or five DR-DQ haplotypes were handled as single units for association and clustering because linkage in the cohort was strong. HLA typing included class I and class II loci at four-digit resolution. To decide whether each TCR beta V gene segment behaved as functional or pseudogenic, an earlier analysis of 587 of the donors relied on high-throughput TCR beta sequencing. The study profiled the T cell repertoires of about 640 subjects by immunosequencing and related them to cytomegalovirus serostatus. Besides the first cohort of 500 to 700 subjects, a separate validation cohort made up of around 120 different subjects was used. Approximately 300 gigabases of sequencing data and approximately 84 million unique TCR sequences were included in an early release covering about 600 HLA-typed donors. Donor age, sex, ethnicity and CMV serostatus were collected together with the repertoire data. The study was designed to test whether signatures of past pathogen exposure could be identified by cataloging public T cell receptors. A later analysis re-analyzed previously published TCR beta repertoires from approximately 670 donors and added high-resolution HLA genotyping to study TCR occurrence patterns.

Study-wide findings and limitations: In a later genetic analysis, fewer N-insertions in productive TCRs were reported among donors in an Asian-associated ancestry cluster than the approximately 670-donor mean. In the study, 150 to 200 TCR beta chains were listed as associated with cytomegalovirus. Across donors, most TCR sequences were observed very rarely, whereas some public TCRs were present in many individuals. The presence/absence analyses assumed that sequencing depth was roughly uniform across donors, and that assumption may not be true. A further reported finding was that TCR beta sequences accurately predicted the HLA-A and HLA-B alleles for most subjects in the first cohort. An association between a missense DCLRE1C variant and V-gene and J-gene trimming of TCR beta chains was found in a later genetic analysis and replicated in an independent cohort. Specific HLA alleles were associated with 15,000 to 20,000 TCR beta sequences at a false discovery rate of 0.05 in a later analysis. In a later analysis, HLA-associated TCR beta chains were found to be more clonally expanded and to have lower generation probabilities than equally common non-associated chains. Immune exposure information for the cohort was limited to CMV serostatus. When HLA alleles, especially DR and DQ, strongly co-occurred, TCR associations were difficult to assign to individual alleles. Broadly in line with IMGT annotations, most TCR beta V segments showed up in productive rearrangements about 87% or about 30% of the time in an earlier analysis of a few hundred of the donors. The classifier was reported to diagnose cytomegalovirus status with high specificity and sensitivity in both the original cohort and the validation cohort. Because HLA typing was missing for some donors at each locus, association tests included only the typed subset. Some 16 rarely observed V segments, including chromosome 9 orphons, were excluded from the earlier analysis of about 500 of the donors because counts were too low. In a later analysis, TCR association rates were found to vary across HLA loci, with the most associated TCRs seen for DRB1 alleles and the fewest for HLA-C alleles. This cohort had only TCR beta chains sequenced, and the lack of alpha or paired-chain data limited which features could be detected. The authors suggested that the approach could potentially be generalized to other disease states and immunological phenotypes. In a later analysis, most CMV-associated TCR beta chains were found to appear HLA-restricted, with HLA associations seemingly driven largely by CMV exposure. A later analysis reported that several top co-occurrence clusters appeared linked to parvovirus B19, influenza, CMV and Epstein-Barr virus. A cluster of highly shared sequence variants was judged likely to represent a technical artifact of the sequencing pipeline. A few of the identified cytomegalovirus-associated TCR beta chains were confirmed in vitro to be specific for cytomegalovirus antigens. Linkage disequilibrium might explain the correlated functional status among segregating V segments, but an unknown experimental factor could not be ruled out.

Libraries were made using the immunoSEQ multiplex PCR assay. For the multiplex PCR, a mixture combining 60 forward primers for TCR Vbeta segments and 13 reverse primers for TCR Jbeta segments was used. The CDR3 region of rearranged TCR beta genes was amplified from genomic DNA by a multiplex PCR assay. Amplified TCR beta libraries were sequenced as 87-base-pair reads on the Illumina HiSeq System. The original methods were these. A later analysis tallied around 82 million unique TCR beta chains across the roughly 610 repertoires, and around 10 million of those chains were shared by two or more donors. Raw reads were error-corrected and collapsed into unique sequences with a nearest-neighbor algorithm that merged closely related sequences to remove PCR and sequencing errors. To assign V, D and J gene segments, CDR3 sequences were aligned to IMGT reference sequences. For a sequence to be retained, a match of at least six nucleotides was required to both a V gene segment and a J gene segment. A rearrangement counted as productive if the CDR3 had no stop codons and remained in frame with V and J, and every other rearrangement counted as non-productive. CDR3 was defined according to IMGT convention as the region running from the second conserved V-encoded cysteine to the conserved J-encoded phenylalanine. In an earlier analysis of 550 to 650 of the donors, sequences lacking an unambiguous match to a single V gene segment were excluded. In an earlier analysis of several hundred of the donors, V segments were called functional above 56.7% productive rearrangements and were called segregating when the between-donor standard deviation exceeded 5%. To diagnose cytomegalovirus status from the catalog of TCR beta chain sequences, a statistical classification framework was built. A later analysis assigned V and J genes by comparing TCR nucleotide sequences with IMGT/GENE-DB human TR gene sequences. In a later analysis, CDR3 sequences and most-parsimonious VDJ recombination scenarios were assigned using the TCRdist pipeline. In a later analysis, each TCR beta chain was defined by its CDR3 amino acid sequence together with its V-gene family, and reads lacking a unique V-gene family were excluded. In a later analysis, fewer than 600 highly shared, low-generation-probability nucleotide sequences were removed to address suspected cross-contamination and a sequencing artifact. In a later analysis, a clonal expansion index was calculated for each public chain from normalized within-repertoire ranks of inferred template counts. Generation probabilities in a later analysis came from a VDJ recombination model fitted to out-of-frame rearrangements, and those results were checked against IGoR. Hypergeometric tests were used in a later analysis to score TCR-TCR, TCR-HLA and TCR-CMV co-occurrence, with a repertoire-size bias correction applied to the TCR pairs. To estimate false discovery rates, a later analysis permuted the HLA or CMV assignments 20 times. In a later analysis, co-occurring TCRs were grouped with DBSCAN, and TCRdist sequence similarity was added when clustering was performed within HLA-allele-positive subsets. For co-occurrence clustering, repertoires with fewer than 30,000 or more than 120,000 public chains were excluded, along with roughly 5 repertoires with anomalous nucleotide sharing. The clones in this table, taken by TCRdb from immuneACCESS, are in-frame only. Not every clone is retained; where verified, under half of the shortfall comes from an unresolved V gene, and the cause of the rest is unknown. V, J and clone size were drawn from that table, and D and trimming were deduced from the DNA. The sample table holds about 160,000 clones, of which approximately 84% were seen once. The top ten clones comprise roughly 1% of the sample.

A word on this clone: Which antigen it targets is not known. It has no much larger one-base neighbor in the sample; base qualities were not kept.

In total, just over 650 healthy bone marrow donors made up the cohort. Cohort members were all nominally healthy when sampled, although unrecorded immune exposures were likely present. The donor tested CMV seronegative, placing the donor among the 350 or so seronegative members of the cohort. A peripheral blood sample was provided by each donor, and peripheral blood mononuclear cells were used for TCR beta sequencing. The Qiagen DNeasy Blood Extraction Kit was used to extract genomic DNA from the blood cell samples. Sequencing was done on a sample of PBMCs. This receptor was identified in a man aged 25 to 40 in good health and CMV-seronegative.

The nucleotide sequence is TGTGCCACCTCCGCCGGACAGGGGTATGGGTCACCCCTCCACTTT. This encodes CATSAGQGYGSPLHF. This receptor chain uses TRBV27 and TRBJ1-6; the junction holds 9 bases that match TRBD1. The CDR3 goes from the cysteine to the phenylalanine over 15 residues. Only CDR3 DNA is held: 45 bases, read in frame from base 1. CDR1 is given as MNHEY and CDR2 as SMNVEV, both from the germline V gene (reference sequence). V and J are trimmed by 10 bases and 10 bases, and the gene matches miss 14 bases of the junction.